This record covers a single T cell receptor beta chain. The data are from a study of blood T cell repertoires in COVID-19. Across the whole study: Italy, Spain and the United States were the sources of the convalescent and acute COVID-19 samples. Nucleic acid was either cDNA or gDNA, and it came from T cells, B-cell-depleted T cells, or PBMCs.

In the original workflow: Quantification of nucleated cells was approximated via reference gene primer amplification. Sequenced by immunoSEQ multiplex PCR; TCRdb stores in-frame clones only, minus some. The DNA was the basis for D and trimming; V, J and clone size are from that table. The profile shows roughly 180,000 clones, 80% to 90% of them singletons. In germline, CDR1 is KGHDR, CDR2 SFDVKD. The V and J ends lost 2 bases and 13 bases, in that order; junction bases with no gene match: 4. The CDR3 loop spans 12 amino acids. During active infection, Seattle patients enrolled and were then monitored through disease.

Sequences were obtained from peripheral blood. The sequence derives from a woman aged 40 to 50 with COVID-19, enrolled during active disease. The chain combines TRBV24-1 with TRBJ1-5, with TRBD1 identical over 7 bases. Here the CDR3 reads CATSDWTGLQHF. In DNA, the CDR3 is TGTGCCACCAGTGATTGGACAGGTTTGCAGCATTTT.